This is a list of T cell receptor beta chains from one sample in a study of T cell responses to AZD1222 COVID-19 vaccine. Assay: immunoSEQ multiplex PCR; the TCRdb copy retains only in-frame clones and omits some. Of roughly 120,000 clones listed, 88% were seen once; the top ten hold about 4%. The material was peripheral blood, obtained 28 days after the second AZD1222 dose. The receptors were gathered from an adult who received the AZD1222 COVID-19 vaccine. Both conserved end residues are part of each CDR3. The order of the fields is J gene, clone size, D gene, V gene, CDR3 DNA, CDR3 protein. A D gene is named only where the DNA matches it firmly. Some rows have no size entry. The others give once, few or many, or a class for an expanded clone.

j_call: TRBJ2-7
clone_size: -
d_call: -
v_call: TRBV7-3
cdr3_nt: TGTGCCAGCAGCTTGTTGAGCGTCGAGAAGGGCTACGAGCAGTACTTC
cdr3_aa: CASSLLSVEKGYEQYF

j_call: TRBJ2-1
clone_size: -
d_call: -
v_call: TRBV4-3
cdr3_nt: TGCGCCAGCAGCCCGTCCCGTGGCGGAAAACCCTCCTACAATGAGCAGTTCTTC
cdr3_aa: CASSPSRGGKPSYNEQFF

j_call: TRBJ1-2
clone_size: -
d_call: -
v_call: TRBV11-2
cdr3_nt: TGTGCCAGCAGCTTAGATAGCGAGCTAACTAACTATGGCTACACCTTC
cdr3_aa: CASSLDSELTNYGYTF

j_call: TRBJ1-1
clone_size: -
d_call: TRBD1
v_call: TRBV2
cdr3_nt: TGTGCCAGCAGTTTGGACAGGGTGGCTGAAGCTTTCTTT
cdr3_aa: CASSLDRVAEAFF

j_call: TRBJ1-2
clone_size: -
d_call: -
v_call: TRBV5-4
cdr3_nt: TGTGCCAGCAGCCCTTGGACGGGAGGCTATGGCTACACCTTC
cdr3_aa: CASSPWTGGYGYTF

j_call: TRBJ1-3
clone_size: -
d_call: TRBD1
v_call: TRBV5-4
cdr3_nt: TGTGCCAGCAGCGTCCCACAGGGGACCGGAAACACCATATATTTT
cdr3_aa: CASSVPQGTGNTIYF

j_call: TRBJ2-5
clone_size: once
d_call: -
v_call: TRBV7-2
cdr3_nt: TGTGCCAGCAGCTTGGAACCAGTGCAGACCCAGTACTTC
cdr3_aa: CASSLEPVQTQYF

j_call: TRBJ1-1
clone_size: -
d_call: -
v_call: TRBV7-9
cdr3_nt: TGTGCCAGCAGCTTCGGACAGAGGGGCACTGAAGCTTTCTTT
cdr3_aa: CASSFGQRGTEAFF

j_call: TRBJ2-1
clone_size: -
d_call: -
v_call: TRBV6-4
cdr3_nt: TGTGCCAGCAGTGATAAGGCTAACAATGAGCAGTTCTTC
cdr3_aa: CASSDKANNEQFF

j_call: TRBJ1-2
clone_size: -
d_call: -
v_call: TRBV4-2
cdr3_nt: TGTGCCAGCAGCCCCCGGGGAGGGGACTACTATGGCTACACCTTC
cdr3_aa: CASSPRGGDYYGYTF

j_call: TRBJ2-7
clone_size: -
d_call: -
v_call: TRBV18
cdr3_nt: TGTGCCAGCTCACCGGGGGCAACCTACGAGCAGTACTTC
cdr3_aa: CASSPGATYEQYF

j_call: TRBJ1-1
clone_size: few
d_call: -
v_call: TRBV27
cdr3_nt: TGTGCCAGCAGCCCACACCCCAGGTCCGCTGAAGCTTTCTTT
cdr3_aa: CASSPHPRSAEAFF

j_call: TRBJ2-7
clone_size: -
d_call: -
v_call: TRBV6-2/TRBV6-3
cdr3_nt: TGTGCCAGCAGTTATGGTAGCGGCCCATACGAGCAGTACTTC
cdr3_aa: CASSYGSGPYEQYF

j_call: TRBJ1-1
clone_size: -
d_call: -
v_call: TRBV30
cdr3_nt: TGTGCCTGGAGAAGCCGGGACAAGTCTTTCTTT
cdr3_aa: CAWRSRDKSFF

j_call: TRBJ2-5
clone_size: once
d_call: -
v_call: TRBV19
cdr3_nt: TGTGCCAGTAGTAAGACAGGAGACAGTGAGACCCAGTACTTC
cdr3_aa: CASSKTGDSETQYF

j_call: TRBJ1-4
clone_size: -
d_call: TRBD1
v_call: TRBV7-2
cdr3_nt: TGTGCCAGCAGCCCAAGGACAGGGATCTTTGAAAAACTGTTTTTT
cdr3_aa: CASSPRTGIFEKLFF

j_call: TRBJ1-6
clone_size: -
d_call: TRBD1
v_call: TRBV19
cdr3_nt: TGTGCCAGTAGTACCCCCCGGACAGGGAGTTCACCCCTCCACTTT
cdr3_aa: CASSTPRTGSSPLHF

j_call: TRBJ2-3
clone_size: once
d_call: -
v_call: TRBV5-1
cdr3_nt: TGCGCCAGCCGTAAAGGGGGGGGTTTCAGCACAGATACGCAGTATTTT
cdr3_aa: CASRKGGGFSTDTQYF

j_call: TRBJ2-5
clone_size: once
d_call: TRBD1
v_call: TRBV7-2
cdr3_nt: TGTGCCAGCAGCTTTCAGGGGGCGTCAGAGACCCAGTACTTC
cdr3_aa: CASSFQGASETQYF

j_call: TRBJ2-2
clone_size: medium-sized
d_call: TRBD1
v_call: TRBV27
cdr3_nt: TGTGCCATCAGGGACAGCTACACCGGGGAGCTGTTTTTT
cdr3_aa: CAIRDSYTGELFF

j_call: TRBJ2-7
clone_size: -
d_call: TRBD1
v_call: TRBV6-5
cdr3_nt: TGTGCCAGCAGTAGCCGGGACAGGCGATCCTACGAGCAGTACTTC
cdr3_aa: CASSSRDRRSYEQYF

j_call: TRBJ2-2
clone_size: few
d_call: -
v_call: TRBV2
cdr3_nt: TGTGCCAGCTCCGCAGGGAACACCGGGGAGCTGTTTTTT
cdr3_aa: CASSAGNTGELFF

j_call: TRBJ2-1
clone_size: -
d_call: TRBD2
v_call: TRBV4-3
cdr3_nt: TGCGCCAGCAGCCAAGGTCGAGGGACTAGGCCCTCCAATGAGCAGTTCTTC
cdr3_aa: CASSQGRGTRPSNEQFF

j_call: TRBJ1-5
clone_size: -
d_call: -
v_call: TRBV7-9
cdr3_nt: TGTGCCAGCCCGAAATACCCCCTACCGCCCCAGCATTTT
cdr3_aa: CASPKYPLPPQHF

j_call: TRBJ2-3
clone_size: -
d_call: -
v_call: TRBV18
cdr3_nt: TGTGCCAGCTCACTAAGAGAGCAATACGGGGGCGGCACAGATACGCAGTATTTT
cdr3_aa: CASSLREQYGGGTDTQYF

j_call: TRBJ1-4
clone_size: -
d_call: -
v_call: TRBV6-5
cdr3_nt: TGTGCCAGCAGTTACGGGGATGAAAAACTGTTTTTT
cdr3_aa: CASSYGDEKLFF

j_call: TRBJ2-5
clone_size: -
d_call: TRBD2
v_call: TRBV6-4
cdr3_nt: TGTGCCAGCAGCCCTCCCCCCCCTAGCGGGAGGGTCCTAGAGACCCAGTACTTC
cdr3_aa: CASSPPPPSGRVLETQYF

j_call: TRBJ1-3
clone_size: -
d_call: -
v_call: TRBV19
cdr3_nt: TGTGCCAGTAGTACCCATTTCATGACAGGCCGCGGATATTTT
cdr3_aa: CASSTHFMTGRGYF

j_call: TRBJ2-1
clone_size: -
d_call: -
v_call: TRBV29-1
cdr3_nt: TGCAGCGTTGGGCGGGGCGTCTACAATGAGCAGTTCTTC
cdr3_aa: CSVGRGVYNEQFF

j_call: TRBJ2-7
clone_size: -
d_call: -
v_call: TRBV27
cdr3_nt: TGTGCCAGCAGTGCCTCGGGACAAGACTACGAGCAGTACTTC
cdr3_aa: CASSASGQDYEQYF

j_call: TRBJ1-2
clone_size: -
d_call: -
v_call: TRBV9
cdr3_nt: TGTGCCAGCAGCCCCCGACTTAACAACTATGGCTACACCTTC
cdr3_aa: CASSPRLNNYGYTF

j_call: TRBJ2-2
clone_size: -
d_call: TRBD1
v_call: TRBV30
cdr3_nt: TGTGCCTGGAGTGGGACAGGGGGCCCACCCACCGGGGAGCTGTTTTTT
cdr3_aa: CAWSGTGGPPTGELFF

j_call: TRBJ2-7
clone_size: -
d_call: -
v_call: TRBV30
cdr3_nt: TGTGCCTGGGGCACTACCCCCTCTTCCGAGCAGTACTTC
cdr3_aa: CAWGTTPSSEQYF

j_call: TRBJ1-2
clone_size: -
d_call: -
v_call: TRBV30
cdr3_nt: TGTGCCTGGAGTGTCGGCGGGGACTATGGCTACACCTTC
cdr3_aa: CAWSVGGDYGYTF

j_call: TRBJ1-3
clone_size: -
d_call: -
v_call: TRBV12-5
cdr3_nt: TGTGCTAGTGGTTGGACCACAACGACGGACTTGGGAAACACCATATATTTT
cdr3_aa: CASGWTTTTDLGNTIYF

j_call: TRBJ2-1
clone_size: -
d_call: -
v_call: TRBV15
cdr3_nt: TGTGCCACCAGCAGAGATCTTAGCGAGAGCTCCTACAATGAGCAGTTCTTC
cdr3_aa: CATSRDLSESSYNEQFF

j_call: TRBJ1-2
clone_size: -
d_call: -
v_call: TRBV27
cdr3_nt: TGTGCCAGCAGCCGATCCCTTCGGGGGACCTATGGCTACACCTTC
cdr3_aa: CASSRSLRGTYGYTF

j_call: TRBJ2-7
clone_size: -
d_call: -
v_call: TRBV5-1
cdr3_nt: TGCGCCAGCACCGCCTCCGGGACAAACGGATCACAGCAGTACTTC
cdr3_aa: CASTASGTNGSQQYF

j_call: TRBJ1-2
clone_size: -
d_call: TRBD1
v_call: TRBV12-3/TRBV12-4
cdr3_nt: TGTGCCAGCAGTTTGGGACAGAGTTATGGCTACACCTTC
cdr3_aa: CASSLGQSYGYTF

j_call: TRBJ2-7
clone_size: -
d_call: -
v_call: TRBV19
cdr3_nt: TGTGCCAGTAGCCCCCCAGCGGCCGCCTACGAGCAGTACTTC
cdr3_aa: CASSPPAAAYEQYF

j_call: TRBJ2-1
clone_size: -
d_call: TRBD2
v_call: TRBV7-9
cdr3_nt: TGTGCCAGCAGGGACCGAGCGGGAAGGTCCTACAATGAGCAGTTCTTC
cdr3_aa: CASRDRAGRSYNEQFF

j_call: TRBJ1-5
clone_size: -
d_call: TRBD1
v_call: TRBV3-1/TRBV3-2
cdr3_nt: TGTGCCAGCAGTCCGGGACAGGGCAATCAGCCCCAGCATTTT
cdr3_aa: CASSPGQGNQPQHF

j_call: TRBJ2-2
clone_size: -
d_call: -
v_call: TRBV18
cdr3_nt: TGTGCCAGCTCACCAGGCATCGGGGAGCTGTTTTTT
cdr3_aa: CASSPGIGELFF

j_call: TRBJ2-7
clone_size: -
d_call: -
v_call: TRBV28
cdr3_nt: TGTGCCAGGGGGGGGCACTACGAGCAGTACTTC
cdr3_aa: CARGGHYEQYF

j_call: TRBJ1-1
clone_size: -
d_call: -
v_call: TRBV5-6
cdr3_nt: TGTGCCAGCAGCTTGCTTTGGGGGATGACTGAAGCTTTCTTT
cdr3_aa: CASSLLWGMTEAFF

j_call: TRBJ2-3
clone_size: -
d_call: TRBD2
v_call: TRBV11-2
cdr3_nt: TGTGCCAGCAGCGCCTTCCTAGCGGGAGGGAGGGATACGCAGTATTTT
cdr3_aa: CASSAFLAGGRDTQYF

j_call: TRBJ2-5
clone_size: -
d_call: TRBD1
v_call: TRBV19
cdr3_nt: TGTGCCAGTAGTAAGGGGGCGCGTTTGTTTGAGACCCAGTACTTC
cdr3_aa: CASSKGARLFETQYF

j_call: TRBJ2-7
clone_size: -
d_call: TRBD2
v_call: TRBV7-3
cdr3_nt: TGTGCCAGCAGCTTAACTAGCGGGAGTTACGAGCAGTACTTC
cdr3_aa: CASSLTSGSYEQYF

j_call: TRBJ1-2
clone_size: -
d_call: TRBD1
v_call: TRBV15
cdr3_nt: TGTGCCACCCAGGGGGTTAGCTATGGCTACACCTTC
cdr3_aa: CATQGVSYGYTF

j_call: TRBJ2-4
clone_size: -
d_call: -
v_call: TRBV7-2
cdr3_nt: TGTGCCAGCAGCTTAGAGGCAGCCCTAGCCAAAAACATTCAGTACTTC
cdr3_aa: CASSLEAALAKNIQYF

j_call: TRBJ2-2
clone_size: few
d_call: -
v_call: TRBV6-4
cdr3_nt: TGTGCCAGCAGTTCGGCAGGGGACAACACCGGGGAGCTGTTTTTT
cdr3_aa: CASSSAGDNTGELFF

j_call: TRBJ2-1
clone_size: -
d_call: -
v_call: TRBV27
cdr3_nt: TGTGCCAGCAGTTTACGCGGGGACCTCCTTCTCTTC
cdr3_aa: CASSLRGDLLLF

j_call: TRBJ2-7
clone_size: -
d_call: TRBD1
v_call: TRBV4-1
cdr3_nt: TGCGCCAGCAGCCAAGATTCTGGGACAGCGGCGCAGTACTTC
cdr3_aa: CASSQDSGTAAQYF

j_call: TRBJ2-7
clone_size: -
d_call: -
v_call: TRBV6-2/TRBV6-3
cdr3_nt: TGTGCCAGCAGCTTGGGACATACCACCTACGAGCAGTACTTC
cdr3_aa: CASSLGHTTYEQYF